This T cell receptor beta chain comes out of a study of blood T cell repertoires in COVID-19. TCRdb's copy holds only in-frame clones and misses some; the assay was immunoSEQ multiplex PCR. The sample lists 210,000 or so clones, more than 75% seen once, with about 4.1% in the top ten. J lost 1 base, V lost 6 bases, and 18 bases had no gene match. Germline V lookup: CDR1 SGHDT, CDR2 YYEEEE. This CDR3 is 19 amino acids long. The receptor's source is a man in his fifties or sixties with acute or convalescent COVID-19. The sample taken for sequencing was peripheral blood. The V gene is TRBV5-6, the J gene TRBJ2-5; TRBD1 agrees at 10 bases. As DNA, the CDR3 is TGTGCCAGCACGAAGGGACAGGGGAGGCTTAGGAGCTTCCAAGAGACCCAGTACTTC. Its translation: CASTKGQGRLRSFQETQYF.